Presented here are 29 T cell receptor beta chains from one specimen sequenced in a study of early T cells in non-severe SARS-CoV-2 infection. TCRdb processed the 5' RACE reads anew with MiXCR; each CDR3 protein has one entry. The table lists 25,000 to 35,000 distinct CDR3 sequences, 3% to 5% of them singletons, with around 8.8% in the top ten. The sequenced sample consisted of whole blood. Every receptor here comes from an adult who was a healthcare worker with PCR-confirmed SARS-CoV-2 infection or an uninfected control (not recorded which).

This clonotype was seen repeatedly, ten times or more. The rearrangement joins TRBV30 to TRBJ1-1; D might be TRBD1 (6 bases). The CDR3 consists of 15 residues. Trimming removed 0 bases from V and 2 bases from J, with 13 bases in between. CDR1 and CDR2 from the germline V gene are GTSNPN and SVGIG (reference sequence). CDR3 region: CAWSVGTRVNTEAFF. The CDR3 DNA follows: TGTGCCTGGAGTGTAGGGACAAGAGTTAACACTGAAGCTTTCTTT.

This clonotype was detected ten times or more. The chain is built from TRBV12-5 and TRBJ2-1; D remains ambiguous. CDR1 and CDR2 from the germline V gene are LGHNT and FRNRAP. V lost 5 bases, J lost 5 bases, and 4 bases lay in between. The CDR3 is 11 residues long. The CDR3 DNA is TGTGCTAGTGGTGGGAACAATGAGCAGTTCTTC. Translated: CASGGNNEQFF.

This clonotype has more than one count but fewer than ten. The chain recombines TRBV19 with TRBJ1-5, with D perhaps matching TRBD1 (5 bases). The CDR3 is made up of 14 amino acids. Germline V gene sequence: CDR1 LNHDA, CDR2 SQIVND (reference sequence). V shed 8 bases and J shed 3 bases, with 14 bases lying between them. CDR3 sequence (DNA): TGTGCCAGTGGGGACCCTGCAGACAATCAGCCCCAGCATTTT. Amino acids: CASGDPADNQPQHF. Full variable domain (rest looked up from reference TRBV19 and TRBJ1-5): DGGITQSPKYLFRKEGQNVTLSCEQNLNHDAMYWYRQDPGQGLRLIYYSQIVNDFQKGDIAEGYSVSREKKESFPLTVTSAQKNPTAFYLCASGDPADNQPQHFGDGTRLSIL.

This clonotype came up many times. The CDR3 region has the DNA TGTGCCAGCAGCTTACACGAGCTCAGCTCTGGGTTCTTC. Translation gives CASSLHELSSGFF. The chain uses TRBV7-6 and TRBJ2-1, with D hard to call. CDR3 length equals 13 residues. In germline, CDR1 is SGHVS, CDR2 FNYEAQ. Deletions cut 2 bases from V and 15 bases from J, with 17 bases between. The full variable domain, in which reference TRBV7-6 and TRBJ2-1 provide the parts outside the CDR3, is GAGVSQSPRYKVTKRGQDVALRCDPISGHVSLYWYRQALGQGPEFLTYFNYEAQQDKSGLPNDRFSAERPEGSISTLTIQRTEQRDSAMYRCASSLHELSSGFFGPGTRLTVL.

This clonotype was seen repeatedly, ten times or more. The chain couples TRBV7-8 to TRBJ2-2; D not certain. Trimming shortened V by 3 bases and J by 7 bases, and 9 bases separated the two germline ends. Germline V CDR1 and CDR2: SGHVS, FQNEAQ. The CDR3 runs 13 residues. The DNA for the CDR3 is TGTGCCAGCAGCTTGGACGGCGTCGGGGAGCTGTTTTTT. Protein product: CASSLDGVGELFF.

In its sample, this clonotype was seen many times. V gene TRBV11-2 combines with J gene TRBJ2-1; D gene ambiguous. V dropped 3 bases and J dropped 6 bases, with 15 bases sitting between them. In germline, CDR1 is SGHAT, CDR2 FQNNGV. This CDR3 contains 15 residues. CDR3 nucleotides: TGTGCCAGCAGCTTGGTGACGGCCCCCACCAATGAGCAGTTCTTC. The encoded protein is CASSLVTAPTNEQFF.

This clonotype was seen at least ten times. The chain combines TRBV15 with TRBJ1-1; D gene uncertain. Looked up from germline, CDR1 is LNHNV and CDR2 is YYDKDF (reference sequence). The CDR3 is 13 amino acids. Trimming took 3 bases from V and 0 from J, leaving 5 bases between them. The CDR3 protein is CATSSEMNTEAFF. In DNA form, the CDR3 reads TGTGCCACCAGCAGTGAAATGAACACTGAAGCTTTCTTT.

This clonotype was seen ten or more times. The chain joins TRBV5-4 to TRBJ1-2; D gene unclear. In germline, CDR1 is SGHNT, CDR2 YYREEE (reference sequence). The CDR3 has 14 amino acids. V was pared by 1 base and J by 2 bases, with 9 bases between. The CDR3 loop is CASSLSIANYGYTF. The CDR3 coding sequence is TGTGCCAGCAGCTTGTCCATAGCGAACTATGGCTACACCTTC.

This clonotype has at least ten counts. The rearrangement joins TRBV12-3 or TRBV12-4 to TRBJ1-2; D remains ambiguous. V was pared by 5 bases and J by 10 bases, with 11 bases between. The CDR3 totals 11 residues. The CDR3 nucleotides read TGTGCCAGCAGTCCAGACCTTCACTACACCTTC. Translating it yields CASSPDLHYTF.

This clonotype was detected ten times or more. The CDR3 DNA follows: TGTGCCAGCAGCGATAGGACAGCCTCTGGAAACACCATATATTTT. This codes for CASSDRTASGNTIYF. The rearrangement uses TRBV7-2 and TRBJ1-3; maybe TRBD1 (6 bases). The CDR3 has 15 residues. Deletions cut 5 bases from V and 0 bases from J, with 11 bases between. The germline CDR1 and CDR2 sequences are SGHTA and FQGNSA.

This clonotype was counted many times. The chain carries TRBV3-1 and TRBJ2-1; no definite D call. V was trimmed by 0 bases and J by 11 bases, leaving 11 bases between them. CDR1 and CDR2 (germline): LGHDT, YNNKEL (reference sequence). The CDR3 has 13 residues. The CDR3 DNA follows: TGTGCCAGCAGCCAAGAAAACTACCCGAAGCAGTTCTTC. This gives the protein CASSQENYPKQFF.

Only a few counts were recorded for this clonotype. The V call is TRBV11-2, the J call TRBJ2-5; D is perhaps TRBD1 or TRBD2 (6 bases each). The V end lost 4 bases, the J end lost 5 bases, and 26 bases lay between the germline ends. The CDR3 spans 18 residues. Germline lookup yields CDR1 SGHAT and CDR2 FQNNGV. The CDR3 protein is CASSSRSQGLAMGETQYF. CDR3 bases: TGTGCCAGCAGCTCCAGAAGTCAGGGGCTAGCGATGGGTGAGACCCAGTACTTC.

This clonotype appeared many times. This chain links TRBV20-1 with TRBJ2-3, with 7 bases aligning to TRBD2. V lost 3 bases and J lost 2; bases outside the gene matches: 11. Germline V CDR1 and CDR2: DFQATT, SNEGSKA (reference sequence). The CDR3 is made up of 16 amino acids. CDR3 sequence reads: CSARDSVGLFTDTQYF. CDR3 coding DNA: TGCAGTGCTAGGGACTCCGTGGGACTATTCACAGATACGCAGTATTTT.

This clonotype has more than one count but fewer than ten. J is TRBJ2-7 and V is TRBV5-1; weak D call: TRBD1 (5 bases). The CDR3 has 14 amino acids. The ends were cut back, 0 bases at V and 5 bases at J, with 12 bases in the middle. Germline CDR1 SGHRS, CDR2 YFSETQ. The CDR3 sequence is CASSLAQAGNEQYF. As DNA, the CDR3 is TGCGCCAGCAGCTTGGCACAGGCAGGCAACGAGCAGTACTTC. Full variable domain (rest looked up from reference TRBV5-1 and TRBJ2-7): KAGVTQTPRYLIKTRGQQVTLSCSPISGHRSVSWYQQTPGQGLQFLFEYFSETQRNKGNFPGRFSGRQFSNSRSEMNVSTLELGDSALYLCASSLAQAGNEQYFGPGTRLTVT.

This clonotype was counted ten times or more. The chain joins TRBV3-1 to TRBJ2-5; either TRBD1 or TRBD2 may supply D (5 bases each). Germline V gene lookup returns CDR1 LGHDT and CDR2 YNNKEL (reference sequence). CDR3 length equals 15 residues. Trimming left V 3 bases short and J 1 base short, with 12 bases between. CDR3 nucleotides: TGTGCCAGCAGCCAGTCGGGACGTACCCAAGAGACCCAGTACTTC. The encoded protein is CASSQSGRTQETQYF.

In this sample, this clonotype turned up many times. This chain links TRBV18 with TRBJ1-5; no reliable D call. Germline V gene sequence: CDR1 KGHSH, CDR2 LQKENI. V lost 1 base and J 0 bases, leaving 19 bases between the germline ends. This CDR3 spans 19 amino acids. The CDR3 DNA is TGTGCCAGCTCACCACGGAGTTTTCGTCCCCCGTATAGCAATCAGCCCCAGCATTTT. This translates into CASSPRSFRPPYSNQPQHF.

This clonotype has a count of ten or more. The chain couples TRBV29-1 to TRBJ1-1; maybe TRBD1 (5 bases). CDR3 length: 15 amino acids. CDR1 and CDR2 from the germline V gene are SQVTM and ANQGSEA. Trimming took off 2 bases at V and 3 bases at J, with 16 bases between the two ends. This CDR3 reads CSVEYSGRGHTEAFF. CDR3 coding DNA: TGCAGCGTTGAATATTCGGGGCGAGGGCACACTGAAGCTTTCTTT.

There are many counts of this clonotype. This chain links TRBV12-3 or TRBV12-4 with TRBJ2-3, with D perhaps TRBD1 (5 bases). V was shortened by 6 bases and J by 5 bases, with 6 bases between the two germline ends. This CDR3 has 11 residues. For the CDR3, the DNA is TGTGCCAGCAGGCAGGGAGATACGCAGTATTTT. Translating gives CASRQGDTQYF.

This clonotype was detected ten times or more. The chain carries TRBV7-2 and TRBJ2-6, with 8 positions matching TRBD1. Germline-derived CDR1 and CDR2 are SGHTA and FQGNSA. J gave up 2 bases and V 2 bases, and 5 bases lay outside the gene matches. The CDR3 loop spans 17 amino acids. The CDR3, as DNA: TGTGCCAGCAGCTTATGGACAGGGCTAACTGGGGCCAACGTCCTGACTTTC. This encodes CASSLWTGLTGANVLTF.

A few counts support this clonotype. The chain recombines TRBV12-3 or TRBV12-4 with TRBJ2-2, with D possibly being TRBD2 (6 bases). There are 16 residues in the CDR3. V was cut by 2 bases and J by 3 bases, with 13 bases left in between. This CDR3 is CASSLRLAPHTGELFF. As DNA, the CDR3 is TGTGCCAGCAGTTTAAGGCTAGCGCCCCACACCGGGGAGCTGTTTTTT.

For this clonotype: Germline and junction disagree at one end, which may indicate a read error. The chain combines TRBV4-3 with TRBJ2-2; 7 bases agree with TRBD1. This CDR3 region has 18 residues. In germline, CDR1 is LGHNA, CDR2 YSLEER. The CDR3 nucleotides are TGCGCCAGCAGCCAAGGACCCCGATTAGGACAGGAGTACCGGGGAGCTGTTTTC. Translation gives CASSQGPRLGQEYRGAVF.

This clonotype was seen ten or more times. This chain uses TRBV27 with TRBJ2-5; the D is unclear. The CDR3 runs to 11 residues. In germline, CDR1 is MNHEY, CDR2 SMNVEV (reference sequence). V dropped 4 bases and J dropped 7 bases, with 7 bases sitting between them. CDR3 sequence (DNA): TGTGCCAGCAGTTCGCTTGGGACCCAGTACTTC. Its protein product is CASSSLGTQYF.

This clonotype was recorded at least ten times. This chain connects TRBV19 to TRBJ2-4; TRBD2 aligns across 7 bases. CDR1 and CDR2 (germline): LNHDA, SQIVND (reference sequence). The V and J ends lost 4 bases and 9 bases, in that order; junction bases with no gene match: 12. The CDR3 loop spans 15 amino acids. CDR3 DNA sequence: TGTGCCAGTAGTACAAGACTCGGGACTAATGTCATTCAGTACTTC. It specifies CASSTRLGTNVIQYF.

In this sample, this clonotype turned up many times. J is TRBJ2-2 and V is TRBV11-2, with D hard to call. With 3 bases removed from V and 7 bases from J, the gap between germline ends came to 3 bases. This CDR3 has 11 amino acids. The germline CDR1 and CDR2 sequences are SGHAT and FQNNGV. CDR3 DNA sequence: TGTGCCAGCAGCTTTGGCGGGGAGCTGTTTTTT. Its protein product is CASSFGGELFF.

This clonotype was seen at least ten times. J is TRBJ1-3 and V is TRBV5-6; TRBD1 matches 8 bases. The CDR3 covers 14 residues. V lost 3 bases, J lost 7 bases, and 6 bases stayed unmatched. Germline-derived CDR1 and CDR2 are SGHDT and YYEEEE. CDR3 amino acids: CASSSRTGLNTIYF. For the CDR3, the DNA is TGTGCCAGCAGCTCTCGGACAGGGCTGAACACCATATATTTT. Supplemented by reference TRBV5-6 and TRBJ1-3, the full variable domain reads DAGVTQSPTHLIKTRGQQVTLRCSPKSGHDTVSWYQQALGQGPQFIFQYYEEEERQRGNFPDRFSGHQFPNYSSELNVNALLLGDSALYLCASSSRTGLNTIYFGEGSWLTVV.

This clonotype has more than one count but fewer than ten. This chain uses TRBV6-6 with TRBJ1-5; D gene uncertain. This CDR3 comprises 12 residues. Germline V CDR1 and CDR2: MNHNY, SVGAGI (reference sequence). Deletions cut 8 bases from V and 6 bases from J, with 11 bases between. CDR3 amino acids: CASGSVGQPQHF. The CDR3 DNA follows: TGTGCCAGCGGGTCCGTGGGTCAGCCCCAGCATTTT.

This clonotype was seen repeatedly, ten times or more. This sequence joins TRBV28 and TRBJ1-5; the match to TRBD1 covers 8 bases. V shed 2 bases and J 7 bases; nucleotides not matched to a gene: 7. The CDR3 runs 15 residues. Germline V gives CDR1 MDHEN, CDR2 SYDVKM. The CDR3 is CASSLPTGVGQPQHF. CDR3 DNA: TGTGCCAGCAGTTTACCGACAGGGGTGGGGCAGCCCCAGCATTTT.

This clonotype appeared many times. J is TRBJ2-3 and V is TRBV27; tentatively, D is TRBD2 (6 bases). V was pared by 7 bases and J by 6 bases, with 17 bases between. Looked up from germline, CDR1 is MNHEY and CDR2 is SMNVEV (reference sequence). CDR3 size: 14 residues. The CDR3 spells CASTHAGLGDTQYF. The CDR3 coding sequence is TGTGCCAGCACCCATGCGGGGCTGGGCGATACGCAGTATTTT.

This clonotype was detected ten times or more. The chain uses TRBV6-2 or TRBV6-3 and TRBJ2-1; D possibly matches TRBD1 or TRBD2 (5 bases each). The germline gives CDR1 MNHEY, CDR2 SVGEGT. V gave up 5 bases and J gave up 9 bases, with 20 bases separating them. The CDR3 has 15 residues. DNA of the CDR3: TGTGCCAGCAGTCCCGACTCCGCGCTTGGGGGTGAGCAGTTCTTC. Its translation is CASSPDSALGGEQFF.